This T cell receptor (beta chain) is from a study of cytomegalovirus exposure and HLA in healthy donors. Study results and limitations: High sensitivity and specificity were reportedly achieved when the classifier diagnosed cytomegalovirus status.

CDR1 is SEHNR and CDR2 is FQNEAQ in the germline V gene (reference sequence). This CDR3 comprises 15 residues. Unmatched junction bases numbered 2, after V lost 2 bases and J lost 4 bases. In regard to this clone: Its antigen is unknown.

Clones were read by immunoSEQ multiplex PCR, and TCRdb kept only the in-frame ones, dropping some. This table has hundreds of thousands of clones, roughly 87% appearing once. This chain links TRBV7-9 with TRBJ2-2, with 9 bases lining up with TRBD1. The clonotype comes from a woman under 40 in good health and CMV-seronegative. Sequenced input: PBMCs. The CDR3 reads CASSLRQGGTGELFF. CDR3 DNA: TGTGCCAGCAGCTTAAGACAGGGGGGCACCGGGGAGCTGTTTTTT.